A selection of T cell receptor beta chains follows, all from one sample in a study of OX40 agonist ivuxolimab in advanced cancers. The assay was immunoSEQ multiplex PCR, and TCRdb's table has in-frame clones only and misses some. This table holds 40,000 to 45,000 clones, 80% found once. The source was CD4+ or CD8+ T cells sorted from blood, collected in a trial of the OX40 agonist ivuxolimab. The receptors originated from an adult with an advanced solid tumor such as melanoma, head and neck, liver or kidney cancer. Both conserved end residues are part of each CDR3. The D gene is left open where the match is weak. Size is stated for part of the rows, as once, few or many counts, or as a class when the clone is expanded.

j_gene: TRBJ1-2; abundance: once; v_gene: TRBV2; d_gene: TRBD1; CDR3aa: CASSEGSGGRGVNGYTF; CDR3nt: TGTGCCAGCAGTGAGGGCTCAGGGGGCAGGGGTGTGAATGGCTACACCTTC
j_gene: TRBJ1-5; abundance: NA; v_gene: TRBV28; d_gene: NA; CDR3aa: CASSLGHRGVPNQPQHF; CDR3nt: TGTGCCAGCAGTCTCGGGCATAGGGGAGTTCCTAATCAGCCCCAGCATTTT
j_gene: TRBJ2-6; abundance: NA; v_gene: TRBV11-2; d_gene: NA; CDR3aa: CASSLEISGANVLTF; CDR3nt: TGTGCCAGCAGCTTAGAGATAAGTGGGGCCAACGTCCTGACTTTC
j_gene: TRBJ2-7; abundance: NA; v_gene: TRBV19; d_gene: TRBD2; CDR3aa: CASSTPSGRIYEQYF; CDR3nt: TGTGCCAGTAGTACACCTAGCGGGAGAATATACGAGCAGTACTTC
j_gene: TRBJ1-6; abundance: NA; v_gene: TRBV27; d_gene: TRBD1; CDR3aa: CASRLKGQGLGGSPLHF; CDR3nt: TGTGCCAGCAGGCTAAAAGGACAGGGGCTGGGTGGTTCACCCCTCCACTTT
j_gene: TRBJ1-4; abundance: NA; v_gene: TRBV4-2; d_gene: NA; CDR3aa: CASSQVEDEKLFF; CDR3nt: TGTGCCAGCAGCCAGGTTGAGGATGAAAAACTGTTTTTT
j_gene: TRBJ1-1; abundance: NA; v_gene: TRBV7-8; d_gene: NA; CDR3aa: CASSLGSLRVTEAFF; CDR3nt: TGTGCCAGCAGCTTAGGTTCCCTCAGGGTCACTGAAGCTTTCTTT
j_gene: TRBJ2-5; abundance: NA; v_gene: TRBV5-4; d_gene: NA; CDR3aa: CASSLVSGEETQYF; CDR3nt: TGTGCCAGCAGCTTGGTTAGCGGAGAAGAGACCCAGTACTTC
j_gene: TRBJ2-5; abundance: NA; v_gene: TRBV19; d_gene: NA; CDR3aa: CASSPSAPKETQYF; CDR3nt: TGTGCCAGTAGTCCCTCAGCCCCGAAAGAGACCCAGTACTTC
j_gene: TRBJ2-7; abundance: few; v_gene: TRBV27; d_gene: NA; CDR3aa: CASTLIRGLGEQYF; CDR3nt: TGTGCCAGCACCCTAATCCGGGGTTTAGGCGAGCAGTACTTC
j_gene: TRBJ2-5; abundance: few; v_gene: TRBV5-1; d_gene: TRBD2; CDR3aa: CASSLGAGGGETQYF; CDR3nt: TGCGCCAGCAGCTTGGGAGCGGGAGGGGGAGAGACCCAGTACTTC
j_gene: TRBJ1-5; abundance: NA; v_gene: TRBV11-2; d_gene: NA; CDR3aa: CASSLGPSQRQPQHF; CDR3nt: TGTGCCAGCAGCTTAGGACCTTCCCAGAGGCAGCCCCAGCATTTT
j_gene: TRBJ2-4; abundance: once; v_gene: TRBV7-2; d_gene: NA; CDR3aa: CASSLDPVVGIQYF; CDR3nt: TGTGCCAGCAGCTTAGACCCGGTCGTGGGCATTCAGTACTTC
j_gene: TRBJ1-4; abundance: NA; v_gene: TRBV28; d_gene: NA; CDR3aa: CASSLMDEKLFF; CDR3nt: TGTGCCAGCAGTTTAATGGATGAAAAACTGTTTTTT
j_gene: TRBJ2-3; abundance: NA; v_gene: TRBV18; d_gene: TRBD2; CDR3aa: CASSPIRLAGPSSTDTQYF; CDR3nt: TGTGCCAGCTCACCAATTCGGCTAGCGGGGCCGTCTAGCACAGATACGCAGTATTTT
j_gene: TRBJ2-3; abundance: NA; v_gene: TRBV5-1; d_gene: NA; CDR3aa: CASSLNIHRGGPDTQYF; CDR3nt: TGCGCCAGCAGCTTAAACATCCACAGGGGAGGCCCAGATACGCAGTATTTT